Each of the 31 T cell receptor beta chains below was sequenced from the same sample in a study of shared clonotypes between healthy human individuals. The data were produced by immunoSEQ multiplex PCR, yet TCRdb's version contains in-frame clones alone and is incomplete. This sample has about half a million clones; 81% occur once, and the top ten carry 9.5% to 15%. The sample was PBMCs. Receptors originate from a woman in her 40s in good health. Some clones in this sample may be carry-over from other donors' samples.

Only a few counts were recorded for this clone. The chain links TRBV30 to TRBJ2-3, with 7 bases matching TRBD2. Per germline, CDR1 GTSNPN and CDR2 SVGIG (reference sequence). This CDR3 comprises 13 residues. J was trimmed by 9 bases and V by 8 bases; bases with no gene match: 14. This CDR3 is CAGVGEGIRTQYF. The DNA for the CDR3 is TGTGCCGGGGTAGGGGAGGGGATAAGGACGCAGTATTTT.

The chain has TRBV28 and TRBJ2-3; D remains unclear. V dropped 5 bases and J dropped 6 bases, with 9 bases sitting between them. CDR1 and CDR2 (germline): MDHEN, SYDVKM. The CDR3 totals 12 residues. The CDR3 here is CASSPPLDTQYF. The CDR3 DNA follows: TGTGCCAGCAGTCCCCCATTGGATACGCAGTATTTT.

The chain couples TRBV18 to TRBJ2-7, with 8 bases fitting TRBD2. J was trimmed by 3 bases and V by 5 bases; bases with no gene match: 6. Germline CDR1 KGHSH, CDR2 LQKENI. There are 14 residues in the CDR3. The CDR3 protein is CASSSVLAGYEQYF. The CDR3 DNA sequence: TGTGCCAGCTCATCCGTCCTAGCGGGCTACGAGCAGTACTTC.

This clone was counted a single time. A far larger clone is only one base removed, so a read error is likely. The chain uses TRBV11-2 and TRBJ2-7, with D unresolved. This CDR3 has 12 amino acids. Germline V lookup: CDR1 SGHAT, CDR2 FQNNGV. CDR3 in DNA: TGTGCCAGCAGTTTAGGGACCTACGAGCAGTACTTC. Translating it yields CASSLGTYEQYF.

The rearrangement uses TRBV7-9 and TRBJ1-4; TRBD1 agrees at 7 bases. CDR1 is SEHNR and CDR2 is FQNEAQ in the germline V gene (reference sequence). The trim removed 4 bases at V and 0 bases at J, leaving 8 bases unmatched. The CDR3 is made up of 17 amino acids. CDR3 residues: CASSCRDSESTNEKLFF. Here the CDR3 DNA reads TGTGCCAGCAGCTGCCGGGACAGTGAATCAACTAATGAAAAACTGTTTTTT.

The chain uses TRBV6-6 and TRBJ2-2; D might be TRBD1 (6 bases). This CDR3 spans 15 amino acids. Germline-derived CDR1 and CDR2 are MNHNY and SVGAGI (reference sequence). Trimming removed 7 bases at V and 1 base at J, with 13 bases between. CDR3 bases: TGTGCCAGCACCCTGGGACAATTGAACACCGGGGAGCTGTTTTTT. As protein: CASTLGQLNTGELFF.

The V gene is TRBV27, the J gene TRBJ2-7, with D maybe TRBD1 (6 bases). From germline, CDR1 is MNHEY and CDR2 SMNVEV (reference sequence). The CDR3 totals 16 residues. V lost 7 bases, J lost 3 bases, and 22 bases lay in between. The CDR3 protein is CASIALTGPRHYEQYF. Written as DNA, the CDR3 is TGTGCCAGCATCGCCCTTACAGGGCCAAGGCACTACGAGCAGTACTTC.

As to this clone: A read error is likely here: a far larger clone is one base away. In the same sample, other DNA sequences code for this CDR3. J is TRBJ2-6 and V is TRBV5-1; the D gene is possibly TRBD1 (5 bases). Looked up from germline, CDR1 is SGHRS and CDR2 is YFSETQ. CDR3 length: 18 amino acids. Written as DNA, the CDR3 is TGCGCCAGCAGCTTGGGCGTTGTAGATACCTCTGGGGCCAACGTCCTGACCTTC. This sequence encodes CASSLGVVDTSGANVLTF.

Comment on this clone: Other DNA sequences within the sample encode an identical CDR3. The chain is built from TRBV28 and TRBJ1-2; possible D gene TRBD1, 6 bases. Between the trimmed V and J ends, which lost 6 bases and 2 bases, there was a span of 16 bases. Germline values: CDR1 MDHEN, CDR2 SYDVKM. This CDR3 region has 15 residues. The CDR3 reads CASSLVQGSNYGYTF. In nucleotides, the CDR3 is TGTGCCAGCAGCTTAGTCCAGGGGTCGAACTATGGCTACACCTTC.

CDR3: CASSLAGANYGYTF. CDR3 coding DNA: TGTGCCAGCAGCTTGGCGGGGGCAAACTATGGCTACACCTTC. The chain carries TRBV5-4 and TRBJ1-2, with a possible D match to TRBD1 (6 bases). Trimming cost V 0 bases and J 2 bases, with 8 bases left between them. Germline CDR1 SGHNT, CDR2 YYREEE (reference sequence). This CDR3 is built from 14 residues.

About this clone itself: Given a far larger clone just one base away, this is likely a sequencing read error. This sample also contains other DNA sequences that code for the same CDR3. The CDR3 sequence is CASSLVDHGEQYF. For the CDR3, the DNA is TGTGCCAGCAGTTTGGTGGACCACGGCGAGCAGTACTTC. The chain uses TRBV27 and TRBJ2-7; D unclear. The germline V gene encodes CDR1 MNHEY and CDR2 SMNVEV (reference sequence). Between the trimmed V and J ends, which lost 3 bases and 6 bases, there was a span of 12 bases. There are 13 residues in the CDR3.

The sample holds a few counts of this clone. A much larger clone differs from this one at a single base, so this may be a read error. V gene TRBV4-1 combines with J gene TRBJ2-7; D is unresolved. The CDR3 loop spans 16 amino acids. Trimming cost V 1 base and J 2 bases, with 15 bases left between them. Germline V lookup: CDR1 MGHRA, CDR2 YSYEKL. The CDR3, as DNA: TGCGCCAGCAGCCAAGGTCGGGTAATCGGGCCCTACGAGCAGTACTTC. Protein: CASSQGRVIGPYEQYF.

The CDR3 DNA is TGTGCCAGCAGGCTAGCGGGAGGTCAGAACACCGGGGAGCTGTTTTTT. Its protein is CASRLAGGQNTGELFF. The chain uses TRBV7-2 and TRBJ2-2; 11 nucleotides align to TRBD2. The V gene's germline CDR1 is SGHTA and CDR2 FQGNSA. The J segment lost 1 base and the V segment lost 6 bases, leaving 4 bases of the junction unmatched. This CDR3 has 16 amino acids.

With respect to this clone: Germline is not matched at one junction end, which may reflect a read error. V and J are TRBV4-1 and TRBJ1-2; D might be TRBD1 (6 bases). The CDR3 is made up of 15 amino acids. Looked up from germline, CDR1 is MGHRA and CDR2 is YSYEKL. The CDR3 nucleotides read TGCGCCAGCAGCCTCTGGACAGTGGATAACTATTGCTACACCTTC. Encoded protein: CASSLWTVDNYCYTF.

This clone has only a few counts. J is TRBJ2-1 and V is TRBV11-2; D possibly corresponds to TRBD2 (6 bases). The CDR3 loop spans 12 amino acids. CDR1 is SGHAT and CDR2 is FQNNGV in the germline V gene. Trimming removed 5 bases at V and 9 bases at J, with 11 bases between. The DNA for the CDR3 is TGTGCCAGCAGCGAATGGGGGGTTGAGCAGTTCTTC. Its protein product is CASSEWGVEQFF.

The count of this clone is one. The rearrangement joins TRBV5-1 to TRBJ1-2, with D possibly matching TRBD1 (6 bases). Trimming removed 4 bases from V and 5 bases from J, with 15 bases in between. Per germline, CDR1 SGHRS and CDR2 YFSETQ. The length of the CDR3 is 14 residues. The CDR3 DNA follows: TGCGCCAGCAGCGTTTTAGGGGGGATGTATGGCTACACCTTC. Its protein product is CASSVLGGMYGYTF.

CDR3 coding DNA: TGTGCCAGCTCACCACCGAGGACAGGTCACTACGAGCAGTACTTC. This gives the protein CASSPPRTGHYEQYF. J is TRBJ2-7 and V is TRBV18, with 7 bases aligning to TRBD1. From germline, CDR1 is KGHSH and CDR2 LQKENI. The junction had 5 bases not matched to a gene; V was cut back by 0 bases and J by 3 bases. The CDR3 has 15 amino acids.

The chain has TRBV7-2 and TRBJ2-7; tentatively, D is TRBD2 (6 bases). This CDR3 has 14 residues. Germline V lookup: CDR1 SGHTA, CDR2 FQGNSA. Between the trimmed V and J ends, which lost 0 bases and 5 bases, there was a span of 11 bases. The DNA for the CDR3 is TGTGCCAGCAGCTTAGCTGTCGGGGGTCACGAGCAGTACTTC. Encoded protein: CASSLAVGGHEQYF.

This chain uses TRBV9 with TRBJ2-2, with 12 positions matching TRBD1. CDR1 SGDLS and CDR2 YYNGEE come from the germline V gene. Germline trimming cut 3 bases from V and 10 bases from J; bases unmatched to any gene: 1. The CDR3 spans 13 residues. CDR3 nucleotides: TGTGCCAGCAGCGCGGGACAGGGGGCGGAGCTGTTTTTT. Translation: CASSAGQGAELFF.

This clone was recorded once. The chain uses TRBV11-3 and TRBJ2-1; 8 bases align to TRBD2. V was clipped by 5 bases and J by 9 bases; unmatched bases: 12. Per the germline V gene, CDR1 is SGHNT and CDR2 is YENEEA. CDR3 length: 15 residues. CDR3 sequence (DNA): TGTGCCAGCAGCACCTCGGGGGGGACCTACGTTGAGCAGTTCTTC. It codes for CASSTSGGTYVEQFF.

Regarding this clone: With only one base between it and a far larger clone, this is likely a read error. This chain links TRBV6-6 with TRBJ1-4; 8 bases agree with TRBD1. The germline gives CDR1 MNHNY, CDR2 SVGAGI (reference sequence). V lost 1 base and J lost 7; bases outside the gene matches: 2. The CDR3 is 14 residues long. Written as DNA, the CDR3 is TGTGCCAGCAGTTACTGGACAGGGCTTGAAAAACTGTTTTTT. Encoded protein: CASSYWTGLEKLFF.

For this clone: A far larger clone is a single base away, which makes a read error likely. The CDR3 DNA follows: TGCGCCAGCAGCCCCGCGACATCCTATGGCTACACCTTC. Translating it yields CASSPATSYGYTF. The rearrangement uses TRBV4-3 and TRBJ1-2, with D hard to call. The CDR3 sequence is 13 residues long. The ends were cut back, 4 bases at V and 4 bases at J, with 10 bases in the middle. Germline CDR1 LGHNA, CDR2 YSLEER.

The V and J genes are TRBV5-1 and TRBJ2-5; 9 bases match TRBD2. This CDR3 has 15 amino acids. CDR1 is SGHRS, CDR2 YFSETQ, per germline. V shed 1 base and J 5 bases; nucleotides not matched to a gene: 6. The CDR3 DNA is TGCGCCAGCAGCTTGTCGGGACTAGCCGGGGAGACCCAGTACTTC. Translated: CASSLSGLAGETQYF.

The genes are TRBV7-9 and TRBJ1-4, with 7 bases identical to TRBD1. This CDR3 is 14 amino acids long. Germline CDR1 SEHNR, CDR2 FQNEAQ (reference sequence). V was clipped by 5 bases and J by 4 bases; unmatched bases: 4. The CDR3 sequence: CASSPGQLNEKLFF. The CDR3 nucleotides read TGTGCCAGCAGCCCGGGACAGCTTAATGAAAAACTGTTTTTT.

This clone occurred once. This chain connects TRBV5-1 to TRBJ2-7, with unresolved D. This CDR3 spans 15 amino acids. Trimming shortened V by 0 bases and J by 1 base, and 11 bases separated the two germline ends. Germline CDR1 is SGHRS and CDR2 is YFSETQ. The CDR3 coding sequence is TGCGCCAGCAGCTTGGCCGGAAAGGGATCCTACGAGCAGTACTTC. Translation gives CASSLAGKGSYEQYF.

The rearrangement joins TRBV2 to TRBJ2-6, with D hard to call. The V end lost 5 bases, the J end lost 7 bases, and 15 bases lay between the germline ends. This CDR3 comprises 15 residues. CDR1 SNHLY and CDR2 FYNNEI come from the germline V gene. The CDR3 reads CASSLGQNEANVLTF. CDR3 in DNA: TGTGCCAGCAGTTTAGGCCAGAATGAAGCCAACGTCCTGACTTTC.

This chain uses TRBV7-2 with TRBJ1-1; D is unresolved. Germline V gene data show CDR1 as SGHTA and CDR2 as FQGNSA. CDR3 length: 15 amino acids. V gave up 1 base and J gave up 0 bases, with 9 bases separating them. In nucleotides, the CDR3 is TGTGCCAGCAGCTTAGTGGGGAGTATGAACACTGAAGCTTTCTTT. It specifies CASSLVGSMNTEAFF. The variable domain in full, completed from reference TRBV7-2 and TRBJ1-1, reads GAGVSQSPSNKVTEKGKDVELRCDPISGHTALYWYRQSLGQGLEFLIYFQGNSAPDKSGLPSDRFSAERTGGSVSTLTIQRTQQEDSAVYLCASSLVGSMNTEAFFGQGTRLTVV.

About this clone: A read error is likely here: a far larger clone is one base away. This chain uses TRBV10-3 with TRBJ1-1, with D maybe TRBD1 (5 bases). V gave up 6 bases and J gave up 1 base, with 9 bases separating them. This CDR3 contains 13 residues. CDR1 is ENHRY and CDR2 is SYGVKD in the germline V gene. The CDR3 here is CAISRDSNTEAFF. The CDR3 bases are TGTGCCATCAGCAGGGACTCGAACACTGAAGCTTTCTTT.

This chain links TRBV27 with TRBJ2-5, with 8 bases identical to TRBD1. The J call is uncertain, as TRBJ2-7 better fits the DNA end. The CDR3 has 15 residues. Germline V gives CDR1 MNHEY, CDR2 SMNVEV (reference sequence). The CDR3, as DNA: TGTGCCAGCAGAAGACAGGGGACCATGGGGTACGAGCAGTACTTC. Protein: CASRRQGTMGYEQYF.

This rearrangement joins TRBV2 to TRBJ1-4; D ambiguous. V was clipped by 0 bases and J by 0 bases, with 11 bases between them. Germline CDR1 reads SNHLY; CDR2 reads FYNNEI. The CDR3 extends over 17 amino acids. The CDR3 DNA is TGTGCCAGCAGTGAAGCGGCCGGGGTAGCAACTAATGAAAAACTGTTTTTT. Translating gives CASSEAAGVATNEKLFF.

With regard to this clone: At one end the junction does not follow the germline gene, possibly because of a read error. This chain links TRBV7-7 with TRBJ2-7; D might be TRBD1 (5 bases). The germline V gene has CDR1 SSHAT and CDR2 FNYEAQ (reference sequence). This CDR3 is built from 15 residues. Written as DNA, the CDR3 is TGTGCTAGCAGCTTAGCCCCAGGGTCCACCTACGAGCAGTACTTC. Translated: CASSLAPGSTYEQYF. The full variable domain, rest sourced from reference TRBV7-7 and TRBJ2-7, is GAGVSQSPRYKVTKRGQDVTLRCDPISSHATLYWYQQALGQGPEFLTYFNYEAQPDKSGLPSDRFSAERPEGSISTLTIQRTEQRDSAMYRCASSLAPGSTYEQYFGPGTRLTVT.